This T cell receptor (beta chain) came from a study of Graves' ophthalmopathy and Graves' hyperthyroidism. Transcripts of RNA were the source for amplifying TCR beta CDR3 regions. In the first round, RT-PCR was carried out with HTBI primers, and a multiplex PCR formed the second round. TCRdb used MiXCR to reprocess the multiplex PCR reads, holding one entry per CDR3 protein. The table records about 500,000 distinct CDR3 sequences, over 13% of them present only once. Points from the study as a whole: Detection in blood was also observed for most expanded thyroid clonotypes above 0.001 frequency.

Germline V gene sequence: CDR1 MNHNS, CDR2 SASEGT. The CDR3 has 13 amino acids. Deletions cut 8 bases from V and 5 bases from J, with 15 bases between. This clonotype has at least ten counts. Its antigen is as yet unknown. This TCR was recovered from a woman aged 25 to 39 with Graves' ophthalmopathy. Input material: blood. This sequence joins TRBV6-1 and TRBJ2-5; TRBD2 might be the D (6 bases). DNA of the CDR3: TGTGCCAGCTGGGCGGGACGGCTGGAGACCCAGTACTTC. This translates into CASWAGRLETQYF.